This TCR beta chain is from a study of blood T cell repertoires in COVID-19. Clones were read by immunoSEQ multiplex PCR, and TCRdb kept only the in-frame ones, dropping some. The repertoire consists of some 300,000 clones, with roughly 89% occurring once and the leading ten covering roughly 2.9%. Individuals drawn from 24 US areas were about 18 to 95 years old. Cohorts were determined from participant-reported clinical history. A PCR-confirmed or clinician-diagnosed COVID-19 case had contacted exposed participants within 2 weeks of entry. The CDR3 covers 15 residues. With V trimmed by 6 bases and J by 4 bases, 11 bases remained unmatched. Germline lookup yields CDR1 MNHEY and CDR2 SMNVEV (reference sequence).

What was sequenced was PBMCs or T cells enriched from blood (not recorded which). The clonotype comes from a woman aged 45-65 years who had been exposed to COVID-19. This chain links TRBV27 with TRBJ2-5, with 7 bases that match TRBD1. The CDR3 is CASSLSRDRRETQYF. The DNA for the CDR3 is TGTGCCAGCAGCCTCAGTCGGGACAGACGAGAGACCCAGTACTTC.